This T cell receptor (beta chain) came from a study of T-cell memory formation after mild COVID-19. Study summary: In these data, TCR clusters were largely donor specific.

As for this clonotype: Its antigen is not known.

TCRdb reprocessed the 5' RACE reads with MiXCR, giving one entry per CDR3 protein. The sample lists roughly 500,000 distinct CDR3 sequences; around 21% were seen once. Broader study findings: What remained unconfirmed was the SARS-CoV-2 specificity of second-wave clones peaking on day 37. Clones contracting across day 15 to 85 had a balanced CD4/CD8 profile; later expanding clones leaned CD4+. Pre-infection memory already had some responding clones, implying cross-reactive memory joined.

The TCR comes from an adult woman who had mild COVID-19 (a few samples of this study predate the infection). Cell type and time point are not known. The sequencing input was PBMCs or a T cell subset sorted from them (not recorded which).

CDR3 protein: CASSGGPGTSGNEQYF. As DNA, the CDR3 is TGTGCCAGCAGCGGGGGACCCGGGACTAGCGGTAACGAGCAGTACTTC. This rearrangement joins TRBV9 to TRBJ2-7; 11 bases fit TRBD2. This CDR3 is 16 amino acids long. Germline V lookup: CDR1 SGDLS, CDR2 YYNGEE. V was clipped by 3 bases and J by 5 bases; unmatched bases: 10.